This T cell receptor beta chain was found in a study of OX40 agonist ivuxolimab in advanced cancers. Context from the whole study: Ivuxolimab was an agonistic, fully human IgG2 monoclonal antibody directed against OX40 (CD134), a costimulatory receptor. In the dose-escalation cohort, 75% to 85% of patients were male, and the mean age was approximately 60 years with a range of about 20 to 79. Partial responses occurred in three dose-escalation patients: two with cutaneous melanoma and one with hepatocellular carcinoma. The paper covers the monotherapy dose-escalation part of the phase I ivuxolimab trial, which included N of about 50 patients. The purpose of peripheral TCRbeta sequencing was to test whether ivuxolimab changed TCR sequence diversity and led to clonal T-cell expansion. Patients were allowed to have had prior anti-PD-1, anti-PD-L1 or anti-CTLA-4 therapy, and 30% to 40% of the dose-escalation patients had been treated with checkpoint inhibitors. Of the roughly 52 patients in dose escalation, about 20 had hepatocellular carcinoma, approximately 15 had melanoma, 9 had renal cell carcinoma and 9 had head and neck cancer. Intravenous ivuxolimab was administered to patients every 2 weeks at six dose levels: 0.01, 0.1, 0.3, 1.5, 3 and 10 mg/kg. Study-wide findings and limitations: After ivuxolimab, CD8+ T cells had more expanded clones than CD4+ T cells on average. Low levels of normalized T-cell clonal expansion were also seen in some patients who did not respond. The antigen specificity of the peripheral T cells that underwent clonal expansion was not determined. At doses of 0.1 to 3.0 mg/kg, clonal expansion of both CD4+ and CD8+ T cells in blood was seen between baseline and week 6. In partial responders in the 0.1-3.0 mg/kg groups, normalized peripheral clonal expansion was found to be among the lowest, especially among CD8+ T cells.

The trial excluded patients who had a history of autoimmune disease or who were on systemic immunosuppression. Peripheral blood for TCR sequencing was collected from all dose cohorts at baseline, on cycle 4 day 1, and on cycle 7 day 1. The samples were taken from a phase I, first-in-human, multicenter, open-label dose-escalation trial of ivuxolimab. Adults with locally advanced or metastatic head and neck squamous cell, hepatocellular, melanoma or renal cell carcinoma were enrolled in the trial. CD4+ and CD8+ T cells were sorted separately from peripheral blood before TCR sequencing. A note on this clone: The clone's antigen remains unknown. No much larger clonotype is one base removed from it; base qualities were not supplied.

To sequence the TCRbeta CDR3 region, genomic DNA was isolated from the sorted cells. TCRbeta CDR3 regions were sequenced using the immunoSEQ Assay. Entries here come from immuneACCESS through TCRdb and include only in-frame sequences with V and J called. Some clones fail to appear in such tables; in the studies checked, an unresolved V gene covers under half of the shortfall, and the cause of the remainder is unknown. This sample has roughly 50,000 clones in its table, and roughly 90% of those were observed once. Clones ranked in the top ten supply roughly 31% of the sample. This specimen was CD4+ or CD8+ T cells sorted from blood, taken in a trial of the OX40 agonist ivuxolimab. This sequence originates from an adult with an advanced solid tumor such as melanoma, head and neck, liver or kidney cancer.

This receptor carries the CDR3 CSAPRAGETLEGDEQFF. The sequenced DNA: TGCAGCGCCCCCCGGGCGGGAGAGACACTGGAGGGGGATGAGCAGTTCTTC. The sequence links TRBV29-1 to TRBJ2-1; tentative D gene TRBD2, with 7 bases matching. Counted from cysteine to phenylalanine, this CDR3 has 17 amino acids. The DNA shown is the 51-base CDR3, in frame from base 1. CDR1 and CDR2, per the germline V gene, are SQVTM and ANQGSEA. The V end loses 7 bases and the J end loses 8 bases, and a stretch of 30 bases separates them.